These 10 T cell receptor beta chains were all obtained from the same sample, sequenced in a study of identical twins (TCRdb year 2016). The library came from 5' RACE. These reads were obtained on an Illumina HiSeq 2000. Using fastp at Q25 and MiXCR, TCRdb reprocessed the public reads and kept productive beta chains. Rows with one shared CDR3 protein collapse into an entry with the most common genes and DNA. For this sample the table gives hundreds of thousands of distinct CDR3 sequences, of which 9% to 15% were detected only once. Around 1.6% of the sample is in the top ten clones. These same records also appear under a second study, on yellow fever vaccine responses in identical twins.

Material: PBMCs. Every receptor here comes from a woman aged 18-29 years in good health.

Remarks on this clonotype: It may be a read error: a sequence one base away is much more abundant. The chain joins TRBV7-9 to TRBJ1-1; D possibly corresponds to TRBD1 (6 bases). CDR1 and CDR2 from the germline V gene are SEHNR and FQNEAQ (reference sequence). Trimming took off 2 bases at V and 3 bases at J, with 10 bases between the two ends. The CDR3 is 14 residues long. The CDR3 DNA reads TGTGCCAGCAGCTTACAGGGGCAGGACACTGAAGCTTTCTTT. Translated, it gives CASSLQGQDTEAFF.

The chain employs TRBV5-1 and TRBJ2-5, with D tentatively TRBD1 or TRBD2 (5 bases each). Germline CDR1 SGHRS, CDR2 YFSETQ. This CDR3 has 13 residues. V was clipped by 4 bases and J by 3 bases, with 10 bases between them. The CDR3 coding sequence is TGCGCCAGCAGCCGGGACCCCAAAGAGACCCAGTACTTC. Its translation: CASSRDPKETQYF.

The CDR3: CSATYRGPTLHF. The CDR3 region has the DNA TGCAGTGCTACCTACAGGGGGCCCACCCTCCACTTT. V gene TRBV20-1 combines with J gene TRBJ1-6; 9 positions agree with TRBD1. V gave up 4 bases and J gave up 14 bases; unmatched junction bases: 6. Germline V gene data show CDR1 as DFQATT and CDR2 as SNEGSKA (reference sequence). The CDR3 covers 12 residues.

The rearrangement uses TRBV29-1 and TRBJ2-1; 8 bases map to TRBD2. This CDR3 region has 14 residues. The trim removed 7 bases at V and 7 bases at J, leaving 12 bases unmatched. Germline CDR1 is SQVTM and CDR2 is ANQGSEA. The CDR3 coding sequence is TGCAGCGCTGCAAGGGCGGGAGGACCGAATGAGCAGTTCTTC. Its protein product is CSAARAGGPNEQFF.

The J gene is TRBJ2-1, the V gene TRBV13, with 10 bases fitting TRBD1. V dropped 5 bases and J dropped 7; count of bases not matched to a gene: 5. The length of the CDR3 is 14 residues. Germline loops: CDR1 PRHDT, CDR2 FYEKMQ (reference sequence). The CDR3 here is CASSVMDRGNEQFF. CDR3 DNA sequence: TGTGCCAGCAGCGTAATGGACAGGGGGAATGAGCAGTTCTTC.

This clonotype was found many times. The rearrangement uses TRBV3-1 and TRBJ2-1; unclear D gene. Trimming left V 4 bases short and J 10 bases short, with 8 bases between. The CDR3 extends over 11 amino acids. Germline assignment: CDR1 LGHDT and CDR2 YNNKEL (reference sequence). The CDR3 nucleotides are TGTGCCAGCAGCCTCAACCGGGAGCAGTTCTTC. Protein sequence: CASSLNREQFF.

This clonotype was detected a few times. The chain uses TRBV10-3 and TRBJ2-1; the D gene could be TRBD1 or TRBD2 (5 bases each). Germline V lookup: CDR1 ENHRY, CDR2 SYGVKD. V was clipped by 0 bases and J by 2 bases, with 11 bases between them. This CDR3 spans 16 amino acids. The CDR3 protein is CAISESWDGTYNEQFF. DNA of the CDR3: TGTGCCATCAGTGAGTCGTGGGACGGAACCTACAATGAGCAGTTCTTC.

This chain connects TRBV5-1 to TRBJ1-6, with TRBD1 as a possible D gene (5 bases). The CDR3 totals 13 residues. Trimming removed 7 bases from V and 5 bases from J, with 10 bases in between. Germline V gene sequence: CDR1 SGHRS, CDR2 YFSETQ. The CDR3 bases are TGCGCCAGCGGGGCATCCGATAATTCACCCCTCCACTTT. This encodes CASGASDNSPLHF.

This clonotype was seen more than once but under ten times. V usage is TRBV11-2 and J usage is TRBJ2-1, with 7 bases lining up with TRBD2. CDR1 and CDR2 (germline): SGHAT, FQNNGV. V shed 0 bases, J shed 14 bases, and the junction held 10 bases outside the gene matches. The CDR3 covers 14 residues. The CDR3 DNA follows: TGTGCCAGCAGCTTAGACCCTACGGGGGGAGTAGAGTTCTTC. Its translation: CASSLDPTGGVEFF.

The chain uses TRBV12-3 or TRBV12-4 and TRBJ2-2; D is unresolved. The CDR3 covers 15 residues. Between the trimmed V and J ends, which lost 6 bases and 0 bases, there was a span of 11 bases. The CDR3 protein is CASSRNGPNTGELFF. In DNA, the CDR3 is TGTGCCAGCAGCCGGAATGGCCCGAACACCGGGGAGCTGTTTTTT.